One sample yielded the 4 T cell receptor beta chains listed below, sequenced in a study of immune heterogeneity within non-small cell lung tumors. The authors amplified TCR beta CDR3 by multiplex PCR with 32 V and 13 J primers. TCRdb reanalysed the multiplex PCR reads using MiXCR and keeps one entry per CDR3 protein. The repertoire holds around 21,000 distinct CDR3 sequences, around 30% seen once, with about 4.5% in the top ten. Template came from bulk tumor genomic DNA, at around 600 ng per sample. Biopsies, several per primary tumor and spaced far apart, were collected during surgery. Each patient presented with untreated, newly diagnosed non-small cell lung cancer and received curative surgery. The sequencing sample was made of lung tumor tissue. Receptors were obtained from a man in his forties with non-small cell lung cancer.

This clonotype counts as medium-sized. The gene calls are TRBV20-1 and TRBJ1-1, with 10 bases identical to TRBD1. Germline values: CDR1 DFQATT, CDR2 SNEGSKA (reference sequence). The CDR3 loop spans 15 amino acids. J was trimmed by 3 bases and V by 1 base; bases with no gene match: 5. The CDR3 nucleotides read TGCAGTGCTAGAGGTCCCGGGACAGGGGACACTGAAGCTTTCTTT. This gives the protein CSARGPGTGDTEAFF.

The chain joins TRBV5-1 to TRBJ1-6; 7 bases align to TRBD1. Trimming took 4 bases from V and 9 from J; bases not matched to a gene: 13. Germline V CDR1 and CDR2: SGHRS, YFSETQ. The CDR3 totals 16 residues. CDR3 residues: CASSERQGPSASPLHF. Here the CDR3 DNA reads TGCGCCAGCAGCGAACGACAGGGACCCTCGGCTTCACCCCTCCACTTT.

About this clonotype: Since a much larger clone is just one base distant, this may be a read error. This chain uses TRBV28 with TRBJ1-5; 10 bases align to TRBD1. The J segment lost 7 bases and the V segment lost 6 bases, leaving 12 bases of the junction unmatched. Germline CDR1 MDHEN, CDR2 SYDVKM. This CDR3 region has 16 residues. In DNA, the CDR3 is TGTGCCAGCAGCCACTACGACAGGGGGCTATTCCAGCCCCAGCATTTT. Its protein is CASSHYDRGLFQPQHF.

For this clonotype: Since a much larger clone is just one base distant, this may be a read error. The chain employs TRBV11-3 and TRBJ2-7, with a tentative D call TRBD1 (5 bases). This CDR3 region has 14 residues. CDR1 is SGHNT and CDR2 is YENEEA in the germline V gene. The CDR3 loop is CSSSPYDRPYEQYF. The CDR3 DNA is TGTTCCAGCAGCCCTTATGACAGACCTTACGAGCAGTACTTC. Combining the CDR3 with reference TRBV11-3 and TRBJ2-7 gives the whole variable domain EAGVVQSPRYKIIEKKQPVAFWCNPISGHNTLYWYLQNLGQGPELLIRYENEEAVDDSQLPKDRFSAERLKGVDSTLKIQPAELGDSAVYLCSSSPYDRPYEQYFGPGTRLTVT.